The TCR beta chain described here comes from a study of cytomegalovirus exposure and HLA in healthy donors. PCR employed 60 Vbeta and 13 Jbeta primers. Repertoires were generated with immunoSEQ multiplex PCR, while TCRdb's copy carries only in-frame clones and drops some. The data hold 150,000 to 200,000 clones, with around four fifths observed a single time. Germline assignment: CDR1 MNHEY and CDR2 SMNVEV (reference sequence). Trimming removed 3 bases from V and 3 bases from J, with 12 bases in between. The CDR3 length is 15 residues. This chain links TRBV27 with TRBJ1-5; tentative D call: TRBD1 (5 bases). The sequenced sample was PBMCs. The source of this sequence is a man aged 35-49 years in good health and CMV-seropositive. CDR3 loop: CASSLSRDLNQPQHF. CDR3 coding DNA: TGTGCCAGCAGTTTGAGCAGGGATCTCAATCAGCCCCAGCATTTT.